These 29 T cell receptor beta chains were all obtained from the same sample, sequenced in a study of cytomegalovirus exposure and HLA in healthy donors. PCR involved 60 Vbeta and 13 Jbeta primers. Clones were sequenced by immunoSEQ multiplex PCR, and TCRdb holds only the in-frame ones, with some missing. The sample contains 160,000 or so clones, approximately 80% of which appear only once. Sequencing was carried out using PBMCs. These receptors were collected from a woman aged 25 to 39 in good health and CMV-seropositive.

This rearrangement joins TRBV7-9 to TRBJ2-7; D uncertain. Trimming stripped 1 base from V and 2 bases from J, with 9 bases between. CDR1 and CDR2 from the germline V gene are SEHNR and FQNEAQ (reference sequence). The CDR3 is 14 amino acids. The CDR3 protein is CASSLGLNTYEQYF. The CDR3 coding sequence is TGTGCCAGCAGCTTAGGGCTCAATACCTACGAGCAGTACTTC. Full variable domain (outside the CDR3, taken from reference TRBV7-9 and TRBJ2-7): DTGVSQNPRHKITKRGQNVTFRCDPISEHNRLYWYRQTLGQGPEFLTYFQNEAQLEKSRLLSDRFSAERPKGSFSTLEIQRTEQGDSAMYLCASSLGLNTYEQYFGPGTRLTVT.

This clone was seen a single time. It is unclear where the CDR3 begins or ends on the DNA, so no DNA is shown, and the CDR3 is as TCRdb lists it. The V gene is TRBV18, the J gene TRBJ1-2; the table's D call of TRBD1 was not tested on the DNA. The CDR3 is 17 residues long, ends included. Germline CDR1 and CDR2: KGHSH and LQKENI. The CDR3 sequence: CASSPPFGPGGYYGYTF.

This chain links TRBV4-3 with TRBJ1-2, with 7 bases that match TRBD1. The CDR3 totals 15 residues. Trimming took 4 bases from V and 6 from J; bases not matched to a gene: 11. The germline CDR1 and CDR2 sequences are LGHNA and YSLEER. In DNA, the CDR3 is TGCGCCAGCAGCCCTATAGACAGGGCGTCGGATGGCTACACCTTC. Its protein is CASSPIDRASDGYTF.

The rearrangement links TRBV7-9 to TRBJ1-5; possibly TRBD1 for D (5 bases). In germline, CDR1 is SEHNR, CDR2 FQNEAQ (reference sequence). The CDR3 totals 14 residues. V lost 6 bases and J 4 bases, leaving 13 bases between the germline ends. The CDR3 loop reads CASRLTVINQPQHF. CDR3 nucleotide sequence: TGTGCCAGCAGATTGACAGTGATAAATCAGCCCCAGCATTTT.

With respect to this clone: The junction and the germline gene differ at one end; a read error may be behind it. This rearrangement joins TRBV9 to TRBJ1-1; D unresolved. CDR3 length equals 13 residues. The V gene's germline CDR1 is SGDLS and CDR2 YYNGEE. CDR3 nucleotide sequence: TGTGCCAGCAGCGTAACAACGAACGCTGAAGCTTTCTTT. Protein product: CASSVTTNAEAFF.

The chain combines TRBV7-8 with TRBJ2-7; perhaps TRBD2 as D (5 bases). Between the trimmed V and J ends, which lost 5 bases and 0 bases, there was a span of 11 bases. Looked up from germline, CDR1 is SGHVS and CDR2 is FQNEAQ. CDR3 length: 14 amino acids. DNA for the CDR3: TGTGCCAGCAGCCCTGAGGGTAGCTCCTACGAGCAGTACTTC. The encoded protein is CASSPEGSSYEQYF.

This clone showed up just a few times. The rearrangement joins TRBV4-3 to TRBJ2-7; D is perhaps TRBD1 (6 bases). With 0 bases removed from V and 3 bases from J, the gap between germline ends came to 12 bases. CDR3 length: 15 residues. CDR1 is LGHNA, CDR2 YSLEER, per germline. CDR3 sequence reads: CASSQDRGSLYEQYF. The CDR3 DNA reads TGCGCCAGCAGCCAAGACAGGGGTAGTCTCTACGAGCAGTACTTC.

V usage is TRBV9 and J usage is TRBJ2-3; tentative D call: TRBD2 (7 bases). V was shortened by 1 base and J by 8 bases, with 14 bases between the two germline ends. Germline loops: CDR1 SGDLS, CDR2 YYNGEE. CDR3 size: 14 residues. The CDR3 protein is CASSVLTGGGTQYF. The CDR3 DNA follows: TGTGCCAGCAGCGTACTAACGGGGGGCGGTACGCAGTATTTT.

V is TRBV27 and J is TRBJ2-5, with D possibly being TRBD1 (5 bases). The CDR3 consists of 15 residues. Germline lookup yields CDR1 MNHEY and CDR2 SMNVEV (reference sequence). V gave up 2 bases and J gave up 1 base, with 11 bases separating them. CDR3 DNA: TGTGCCAGCAGTTTAATCAGGGCCAGCCAAGAGACCCAGTACTTC. This codes for CASSLIRASQETQYF.

This clone has more than one count but fewer than ten. V gene TRBV7-9 combines with J gene TRBJ2-7; 8 bases match TRBD2. The CDR3 length is 19 residues. With 2 bases clipped from V and 3 bases from J, the junction kept 18 bases outside the gene matches. Germline CDR1 SEHNR, CDR2 FQNEAQ (reference sequence). CDR3 in amino acids: CASSLRSTNGGGRNYEQYF. The CDR3 DNA sequence: TGTGCCAGCAGCTTAAGGTCGACTAATGGCGGGGGGAGGAACTACGAGCAGTACTTC.

The chain is built from TRBV9 and TRBJ2-1; TRBD2 aligns across 9 bases. Germline V gene sequence: CDR1 SGDLS, CDR2 YYNGEE. This CDR3 is 15 amino acids long. Trimming removed 4 bases from V and 3 bases from J; junction bases left unmatched: 5. The chain's CDR3 is CASSQGRGGYNEQFF. The CDR3 nucleotides are TGTGCCAGCAGCCAGGGGCGGGGGGGCTACAATGAGCAGTTCTTC.

This chain connects TRBV7-2 to TRBJ1-1, with a tentative D call TRBD1 (5 bases). In germline, CDR1 is SGHTA, CDR2 FQGNSA. The germline V and J ends were trimmed by 1 base and 0 bases, with 9 bases remaining between them. This CDR3 comprises 15 residues. CDR3 loop: CASSLVGGMNTEAFF. CDR3 DNA sequence: TGTGCCAGCAGCTTAGTCGGGGGAATGAACACTGAAGCTTTCTTT. The whole variable domain, remainder taken from reference TRBV7-2 and TRBJ1-1, is GAGVSQSPSNKVTEKGKDVELRCDPISGHTALYWYRQSLGQGLEFLIYFQGNSAPDKSGLPSDRFSAERTGGSVSTLTIQRTQQEDSAVYLCASSLVGGMNTEAFFGQGTRLTVV.

Remarks on this clone: Other DNA sequences of this sample code for an identical CDR3. The chain combines TRBV27 with TRBJ1-5; D remains ambiguous. Trimming took off 6 bases at V and 1 base at J, with 10 bases between the two ends. This CDR3 contains 14 residues. Germline V gene data show CDR1 as MNHEY and CDR2 as SMNVEV (reference sequence). DNA for the CDR3: TGTGCCAGCAGGCGGACGGGGAGCAATCAGCCCCAGCATTTT. This gives the protein CASRRTGSNQPQHF.

This chain links TRBV27 with TRBJ2-6, with a tentative D call TRBD1 (6 bases). Trimming pared 5 bases from V and 2 bases from J, leaving 16 bases between. The CDR3 totals 17 residues. CDR1 and CDR2 from the germline V gene are MNHEY and SMNVEV (reference sequence). In nucleotides, the CDR3 is TGTGCCAGCAGTCCCTTGGACAGTGACGCTGGGGCCAACGTCCTGACTTTC. Its protein is CASSPLDSDAGANVLTF.

In its sample, this clone was seen a few times. V usage is TRBV15 and J usage is TRBJ1-5; D is undetermined. V gave up 5 bases and J gave up 5 bases, with 10 bases separating them. CDR1 is LNHNV and CDR2 is YYDKDF in the germline V gene (reference sequence). The CDR3 consists of 13 residues. The CDR3 is CATSPVLDQPQHF. Written as DNA, the CDR3 is TGTGCCACCAGCCCTGTTTTAGATCAGCCCCAGCATTTT.

This clone was seen just once. The V call is TRBV29-1, the J call TRBJ2-1; 9 nucleotides agree with TRBD1. J gave up 5 bases and V 4 bases, and 15 bases lay outside the gene matches. Germline CDR1 SQVTM, CDR2 ANQGSEA. The CDR3 extends over 17 amino acids. CDR3 protein: CSVGGAFTGGRDNEQFF. The CDR3 coding sequence is TGCAGCGTTGGAGGGGCCTTTACAGGGGGCAGGGACAATGAGCAGTTCTTC.

The chain recombines TRBV9 with TRBJ2-5, with 8 bases lining up with TRBD2. Per germline, CDR1 SGDLS and CDR2 YYNGEE. The CDR3 spans 16 residues. Germline trimming cut 6 bases from V and 1 base from J; bases unmatched to any gene: 11. The CDR3 protein is CASTEGLAGPQETQYF. Written as DNA, the CDR3 is TGTGCCAGCACCGAGGGATTAGCGGGGCCCCAAGAGACCCAGTACTTC.

V and J are TRBV2 and TRBJ1-5; D is ambiguous. The length of the CDR3 is 14 residues. The V and J ends lost 5 bases and 2 bases respectively, with 10 bases between them. CDR1 SNHLY and CDR2 FYNNEI come from the germline V gene. In DNA, the CDR3 is TGTGCCAGCAGTCGTAGTATGGGCAATCAGCCCCAGCATTTT. It translates to CASSRSMGNQPQHF.

This rearrangement joins TRBV4-1 to TRBJ1-6; 7 bases match TRBD1. V lost 7 bases, J lost 6 bases, and 3 bases stayed unmatched. The CDR3 contains 13 residues. Germline-derived CDR1 and CDR2 are MGHRA and YSYEKL. CDR3 bases: TGCGCCAGCAACACAGGGGTTAATTCACCCCTCCACTTT. Protein product: CASNTGVNSPLHF.

The V call is TRBV19, the J call TRBJ2-5, with TRBD2 as a possible D gene (6 bases). The DNA end favors TRBJ2-7, so the J call may be wrong. The CDR3 spans 14 residues. CDR1 is LNHDA and CDR2 is SQIVND in the germline V gene (reference sequence). The CDR3 sequence is CASSRGLRAGEQYF. The CDR3 DNA reads as TGTGCCAGTAGTCGGGGACTCAGGGCTGGCGAGCAGTACTTC.

CDR3 residues: CASFRGARGRDEQYF. CDR3 coding DNA: TGCGCCAGCTTTCGGGGGGCCAGGGGGCGCGACGAGCAGTACTTC. The V and J genes are TRBV5-1 and TRBJ2-7, with D possibly being TRBD1 (8 bases). Germline assignment: CDR1 SGHRS and CDR2 YFSETQ. V shed 7 bases and J shed 5 bases, with 22 bases lying between them. This CDR3 has 15 amino acids. Full variable domain (outside the CDR3, taken from reference TRBV5-1 and TRBJ2-7): KAGVTQTPRYLIKTRGQQVTLSCSPISGHRSVSWYQQTPGQGLQFLFEYFSETQRNKGNFPGRFSGRQFSNSRSEMNVSTLELGDSALYLCASFRGARGRDEQYFGPGTRLTVT.

The CDR3 nucleotides are TGTGCCAGCTTCGGACATACTTTGTCTGAAGCTTTCTTT. It codes for CASFGHTLSEAFF. The chain recombines TRBV6-1 with TRBJ1-1, with D maybe TRBD1 (5 bases). The ends were cut back, 8 bases at V and 6 bases at J, with 16 bases in the middle. Germline CDR1 MNHNS, CDR2 SASEGT. The CDR3 runs to 13 residues.

CDR3: CASSPRTGRLVGYTF. In DNA, the CDR3 is TGCGCCAGCAGCCCCCGGACAGGGAGATTGGTTGGCTACACCTTC. This chain joins TRBV4-1 and TRBJ1-2, with TRBD1 matching over 8 bases. V was clipped by 4 bases and J by 7 bases; unmatched bases: 11. Germline CDR1 and CDR2: MGHRA and YSYEKL. The CDR3 loop spans 15 amino acids.

This rearrangement joins TRBV19 to TRBJ1-2; no clear D. CDR1 is LNHDA, CDR2 SQIVND, per germline (reference sequence). Trimming stripped 6 bases from V and 4 bases from J, with 18 bases between. The length of the CDR3 is 15 residues. The CDR3 coding sequence is TGTGCCAGTAGACCCGGGATCGCGTCATTCTATGGCTACACCTTC. Translation: CASRPGIASFYGYTF.

This clone was picked up one time. This chain uses TRBV19 with TRBJ2-3; no clear D. Germline assignment: CDR1 LNHDA and CDR2 SQIVND (reference sequence). Trimming removed 1 base from V and 0 bases from J, with 8 bases in between. The CDR3 has 15 residues. For the CDR3, the DNA is TGTGCCAGTAGTATAGGCAGATCTAGCACAGATACGCAGTATTTT. Protein product: CASSIGRSSTDTQYF. The full variable domain, rest sourced from reference TRBV19 and TRBJ2-3, is DGGITQSPKYLFRKEGQNVTLSCEQNLNHDAMYWYRQDPGQGLRLIYYSQIVNDFQKGDIAEGYSVSREKKESFPLTVTSAQKNPTAFYLCASSIGRSSTDTQYFGPGTRLTVL.

A remark on this clone: The junction shows a germline mismatch at one end, possibly a read error. V and J are TRBV7-9 and TRBJ2-7; perhaps TRBD1 as D (6 bases). There are 14 residues in the CDR3. Germline CDR1 reads SEHNR; CDR2 reads FQNEAQ (reference sequence). CDR3 sequence: CSSSSSTGINEQYF. CDR3 in DNA: TGTTCCAGCAGCTCCTCGACAGGAATCAACGAGCAGTACTTC.

The J gene is TRBJ1-1, the V gene TRBV2, with a possible D match to TRBD1 (5 bases). Trimming removed 6 bases at V and 1 base at J, with 9 bases between. The germline gives CDR1 SNHLY, CDR2 FYNNEI. The CDR3 extends over 13 amino acids. The CDR3 DNA reads TGTGCCAGCAGCCCCACAGGGAACACTGAAGCTTTCTTT. Residues: CASSPTGNTEAFF. The full variable domain, in which reference TRBV2 and TRBJ1-1 provide the parts outside the CDR3, is EPEVTQTPSHQVTQMGQEVILRCVPISNHLYFYWYRQILGQKVEFLVSFYNNEISEKSEIFDDQFSVERPDGSNFTLKIRSTKLEDSAMYFCASSPTGNTEAFFGQGTRLTVV.

The table lists this clone with many counts. The rearrangement uses TRBV15 and TRBJ1-5; D gene ambiguous. V shed 1 base and J shed 6 bases, with 4 bases lying between them. Germline CDR1 reads LNHNV; CDR2 reads YYDKDF (reference sequence). CDR3 size: 12 residues. Written as DNA, the CDR3 is TGTGCCACCAGCAGAGGGGCTCAGCCCCAGCATTTT. Protein: CATSRGAQPQHF.

This chain links TRBV29-1 with TRBJ2-3; 8 positions match TRBD2. V shed 1 base, J shed 2 bases, and the junction held 5 bases outside the gene matches. CDR3 length: 15 amino acids. In germline, CDR1 is SQVTM, CDR2 ANQGSEA. DNA for the CDR3: TGCAGCGTTGAAGTGCTAGCGGGCCTCACAGATACGCAGTATTTT. Residues: CSVEVLAGLTDTQYF.